Listed below are T cell receptor beta chains from one sample, sequenced in a study of blood T cell repertoires in COVID-19. Data came from immunoSEQ multiplex PCR; TCRdb stores just in-frame clones and leaves some out. The repertoire holds 200,000 to 250,000 clones, with just over 85% as singletons. The sequenced material came from peripheral blood. Receptors were obtained from a man older than 75 with acute or convalescent COVID-19. The CDR3 runs from the conserved cysteine through the conserved F or W. The order of the fields is clone size, V gene, D gene, J gene, CDR3 DNA, CDR3 protein. A D gene is named only where the DNA matches it firmly. The listing skips clone size in some rows; elsewhere it reads once, few, many or a size class.

few	TRBV4-3	TRBD2	TRBJ2-7	TGCGCCAGCAGCCAAGATACTAGCGCGAGGAGGTTCTCCGAGCAGTACTTC	CASSQDTSARRFSEQYF
once	TRBV7-3	.	TRBJ2-7	TGTGCGATCCTCGGCGAGCAGTACTTC	CAILGEQYF
.	TRBV15	.	TRBJ1-5	TGTGCCACCAGCAGAGATCGGCAGGTGCGTCAGCCCCAGCATTTT	CATSRDRQVRQPQHF
.	TRBV6-1	.	TRBJ1-1	TGTGCCAGCAGTGAACAGGACACATTAGCTTTCTTT	CASSEQDTLAFF
.	TRBV12-2	.	TRBJ2-3	TGTGCAAGTCGCTCGGGGGACTTTACAGATACGCAGTATTTT	CASRSGDFTDTQYF
.	TRBV6-2/TRBV6-3	.	TRBJ1-5	TGTGCCAGCAGTATGACTTTGAATCAGCCCCAGCATTTT	CASSMTLNQPQHF
.	TRBV19	.	TRBJ1-4	TGTGCCAGTAACGAGGGAAGAGGTGAAAAACTGTTTTTT	CASNEGRGEKLFF
.	TRBV3-1/TRBV3-2	TRBD2	TRBJ2-1	TGTGCCAGCAGCCCAGGAGGAGCGGGAGGTTACAATGAGCAGTTCTTC	CASSPGGAGGYNEQFF
.	TRBV28	TRBD2	TRBJ2-2	TGTGCCAGCAGCCCCTTACGGCTAGCGGGAATCACCGGGGAGCTGTTTTTT	CASSPLRLAGITGELFF
.	TRBV27	TRBD1	TRBJ2-7	TGTGCCAGCAGTTTCAGGACAGGGGCCTACGAGCAGTACTTC	CASSFRTGAYEQYF
.	TRBV19	.	TRBJ2-7	TGTGCCAGTAGCGAAAGCGGCTACGAGCAGTACTTC	CASSESGYEQYF
.	TRBV2	TRBD1	TRBJ1-5	TGTGCCAGTAAACAGGGGGACCAGTTCAATCAGCCCCAGCATTTT	CASKQGDQFNQPQHF
.	TRBV14	TRBD1	TRBJ1-1	TGTGCCAGCAGAAAACAGGGGGCGAGGACTGAAGCTTTCTTT	CASRKQGARTEAFF
.	TRBV5-1	TRBD1	TRBJ2-7	TGCGCCAGCAGCCTGTCAGGGGGCGCTTCCTACGAGCAGTACTTC	CASSLSGGASYEQYF
few	TRBV29-1	.	TRBJ2-7	TGCAGCGTTGCGACAGGTAGTCCCTACGAGCAGTACTTC	CSVATGSPYEQYF
once	TRBV7-3	TRBD2	TRBJ2-5	TGTGCCAGCAGCCCGGATGCCGGGACTAGCGGGAGCCGAGAGACCCAGTACTTC	CASSPDAGTSGSRETQYF
.	TRBV11-2	.	TRBJ1-6	TGTGCCAGCAGCTGGACTACTAATTCACCCCTCCACTTT	CASSWTTNSPLHF
.	TRBV7-9	TRBD2	TRBJ2-3	TGTGCCAGCAGCCCGACGACTAGCGGGAGTAGGGATACGCAGTATTTT	CASSPTTSGSRDTQYF
.	TRBV5-1	.	TRBJ2-7	TGCGCCAGCAGCTCCAGCTCCTACGAGCAGTACTTC	CASSSSSYEQYF
.	TRBV19	.	TRBJ1-2	TGTGCCAGTAGTACAGGGGACCTTTCGGCGGTCTATGGCTACACCTTC	CASSTGDLSAVYGYTF
.	TRBV5-4	.	TRBJ1-1	TGTGCCAGCAGCTTGAATACGGGTAAAAACACTGAAGCTTTCTTT	CASSLNTGKNTEAFF
.	TRBV5-4	TRBD2	TRBJ2-1	TGTGCCAGCAGCGGGGGACTAGCGAGAAGCTCCTACAATGAGCAGTTCTTC	CASSGGLARSSYNEQFF
.	TRBV7-2	TRBD1	TRBJ1-5	TGTGCCAGCAGCGGGGACAGGGGAGGGAGCAATCAGCCCCAGCATTTT	CASSGDRGGSNQPQHF
.	TRBV7-9	.	TRBJ1-3	TGTGCCAGCACGGAGGACAGCCTGATCTCTGGAAACACCATATATTTT	CASTEDSLISGNTIYF
.	TRBV4-2	.	TRBJ1-1	TGTGCCAGCAGGACCGGGACTTGGGACACTGAAGCTTTCTTT	CASRTGTWDTEAFF
.	TRBV6-2/TRBV6-3	.	TRBJ2-1	TGTGCCAGCAGTTACGTCGAGGTGGCGATTGAGCAGTTCTTC	CASSYVEVAIEQFF
.	TRBV29-1	.	TRBJ2-7	TGCAGCGTTGACACCGGCTCCTACGAGCAGTACTTC	CSVDTGSYEQYF
.	TRBV4-3	.	TRBJ2-1	TGCGCCAGCAGCCAAGACAGGGACTTCTACTACAATGAGCAGTTCTTC	CASSQDRDFYYNEQFF
.	TRBV13	.	TRBJ2-7	TGTGCCAGCAGCTTGAGCGGGCCGCCGTACGAGCAGTACTTC	CASSLSGPPYEQYF
few	TRBV6-5	TRBD1	TRBJ1-2	TGTGCCAGCAGAACCGGGACAGGGGACTATGGCTACACCTTC	CASRTGTGDYGYTF
.	TRBV19	.	TRBJ1-1	TGTGCCAGTAGTATGGCAGGGCCCATGAACACTGAAGCTTTCTTT	CASSMAGPMNTEAFF
.	TRBV9	TRBD1	TRBJ1-1	TGTGCCAGCAGCGTAATTCCCCAAGGACAGGGGAACACTGAAGCTTTCTTT	CASSVIPQGQGNTEAFF
.	TRBV29-1	TRBD2	TRBJ2-7	TGCAGCGCCGGCGCACTAGCGGGAAGCGAGCAGTACTTC	CSAGALAGSEQYF
.	TRBV9	.	TRBJ2-2	TGTGCCAGCAGCGTAGTTCGACAGGCCGGGGAGCTGTTTTTT	CASSVVRQAGELFF
few	TRBV6-2/TRBV6-3	TRBD1	TRBJ1-1	TGTGCCAGCAGTCCAGGACAGGGAGGCGCTTTCTTT	CASSPGQGGAFF
.	TRBV18	.	TRBJ2-1	TGTGCCAGCTCACCACCCCGGTCGGGGAATGAGCAGTTCTTC	CASSPPRSGNEQFF
.	TRBV5-1	.	TRBJ2-7	TGCGCCAGCAAACCGGACGGGGGGCCCTACGAGCAGTACTTC	CASKPDGGPYEQYF
once	TRBV24-1	.	TRBJ1-1	TGTGCCACCAAGCAGACGGGAGACACTGAAGCTTTCTTT	CATKQTGDTEAFF
.	TRBV5-5	.	TRBJ1-6	TGTGCCAGCAGCTTGCAACAGTGGAATTCACCCCTCCACTTT	CASSLQQWNSPLHF
once	TRBV11-1	.	TRBJ2-1	TGTGCCAGCAGCCCGAGGTGGAACAATGAGCAGTTCTTC	CASSPRWNNEQFF
.	TRBV5-6	TRBD2	TRBJ2-1	TGTGCCAGCAGCCCCCTAGAGCGGGAGGGCCGTGGTGAGCAGTTCTTC	CASSPLEREGRGEQFF
once	TRBV7-6	TRBD1	TRBJ2-7	TGTGCCAGCAGCTTGTGGACAGGGGGTTCCGAGCAGTACTTC	CASSLWTGGSEQYF
once	TRBV25-1	.	TRBJ2-7	TGTGCCAGCAGTGAATTGGGCAGCTACGAGCAGTACTTC	CASSELGSYEQYF
.	TRBV4-2	.	TRBJ2-7	TGTGCCAGCAGCCAAGACGATAGCTCCTACGAGCAGTACTTC	CASSQDDSSYEQYF
.	TRBV7-3	TRBD2	TRBJ2-1	TGTGCCAGCAGCTTAGTCCCGGCGGGGGTTTACAATGAGCAGTTCTTC	CASSLVPAGVYNEQFF
.	TRBV7-8	.	TRBJ2-2	TGTGCCAGCAGCTTAGTTGCCTTTACGCTACCCGGGGAGCTGTTTTTT	CASSLVAFTLPGELFF
.	TRBV7-9	.	TRBJ1-3	TGTGCCAGCAGCTTTAATCCAGCTGGAAACACCATATATTTT	CASSFNPAGNTIYF
.	TRBV25-1	TRBD1	TRBJ2-1	TGTGCCAGCAGTGTCCCCAGGGGGCTCCACAATGAGCAGTTCTTC	CASSVPRGLHNEQFF